These 13 T cell receptor beta chains share one sample of origin, sequenced in a study of blood T cell repertoires in COVID-19. Sequenced by immunoSEQ multiplex PCR; TCRdb stores in-frame clones only, minus some. The sample has under 70,000 clones, around 80% seen once. The specimen was peripheral blood. The receptors shown here come from a human donor in a cohort sampled during active COVID-19.

The chain couples TRBV5-1 to TRBJ2-7; possibly TRBD2 for D (5 bases). Germline V gives CDR1 SGHRS, CDR2 YFSETQ. Trimming pared 1 base from V and 0 bases from J, leaving 8 bases between. The CDR3 loop spans 14 amino acids. This chain's CDR3 is CASSLTDYSYEQYF. The DNA of the CDR3 is TGCGCCAGCAGCTTGACAGACTACTCCTACGAGCAGTACTTC.

V gene TRBV27 combines with J gene TRBJ2-7, with 9 bases fitting TRBD1. Germline assignment: CDR1 MNHEY and CDR2 SMNVEV (reference sequence). The CDR3 loop spans 17 amino acids. V shed 5 bases and J 0 bases; nucleotides not matched to a gene: 11. CDR3 sequence reads: CASSVGYGTGNSYEQYF. CDR3 in DNA: TGTGCCAGCAGTGTGGGGTATGGGACAGGGAACTCCTACGAGCAGTACTTC.

The CDR3 bases are TGTGCCAGCTCAAGTTACGGCGGGGAGCTGTTTTTT. It encodes CASSSYGGELFF. This chain joins TRBV12-3 or TRBV12-4 and TRBJ2-2; no reliable D call. This CDR3 comprises 12 residues. Trimming cost V 8 bases and J 7 bases, with 11 bases left between them.

This chain links TRBV11-2 with TRBJ2-3; D ambiguous. Deletions cut 1 base from V and 4 bases from J, with 6 bases between. Germline V lookup: CDR1 SGHAT, CDR2 FQNNGV. There are 13 residues in the CDR3. The CDR3 nucleotides read TGTGCCAGCAGCTTAGCAGTGCCAGATACGCAGTATTTT. Protein sequence: CASSLAVPDTQYF.

This clone was detected only once. This chain joins TRBV2 and TRBJ1-2, with 8 bases aligning to TRBD1. V dropped 4 bases and J dropped 1; count of bases not matched to a gene: 5. Per germline, CDR1 SNHLY and CDR2 FYNNEI. The length of the CDR3 is 15 residues. CDR3 in DNA: TGTGCCAGCAGTGGAGGACAGGGCCTTAACTATGGCTACACCTTC. It yields the protein CASSGGQGLNYGYTF.

The chain employs TRBV5-4 and TRBJ1-6, with D tentatively TRBD1 (5 bases). V lost 0 bases and J lost 4, with 11 bases in between. Germline-derived CDR1 and CDR2 are SGHNT and YYREEE (reference sequence). This CDR3 has 16 amino acids. Here the CDR3 DNA reads TGTGCCAGCAGCTTGGCGACAGCCATGTATAATTCACCCCTCCACTTT. Residues: CASSLATAMYNSPLHF.

In this sample, this clone turned up once. This chain joins TRBV28 and TRBJ2-6, with a possible D match to TRBD1 (6 bases). With 7 bases removed from V and 2 bases from J, the gap between germline ends came to 12 bases. Germline V gene lookup returns CDR1 MDHEN and CDR2 SYDVKM. This CDR3 has 15 amino acids. For the CDR3, the DNA is TGTGCCAGCACGAAACCAGGGGCTGGGGCCAACGTCCTGACTTTC. The encoded protein is CASTKPGAGANVLTF.

CDR3 nucleotide sequence: TGTGCCAGCAGCTTAAGGGACAGCTCCTACGAGCAGTACTTC. It codes for CASSLRDSSYEQYF. The V call is TRBV11-2, the J call TRBJ2-7, with TRBD1 identical over 7 bases. This CDR3 comprises 14 residues. Trimming removed 2 bases from V and 0 bases from J; junction bases left unmatched: 1. Germline lookup yields CDR1 SGHAT and CDR2 FQNNGV.

The chain employs TRBV28 and TRBJ2-5; TRBD1 might be the D (6 bases). Looked up from germline, CDR1 is MDHEN and CDR2 is SYDVKM. CDR3 length: 11 amino acids. Trimming removed 10 bases from V and 5 bases from J, with 11 bases in between. CDR3 protein: CATTGWETQYF. The DNA of the CDR3 is TGTGCCACCACAGGGTGGGAGACCCAGTACTTC.

The V and J genes are TRBV5-1 and TRBJ2-5, with TRBD2 matching 15 bases. V shed 4 bases and J 1 base; nucleotides not matched to a gene: 8. Germline lookup yields CDR1 SGHRS and CDR2 YFSETQ. The CDR3 covers 18 residues. In nucleotides, the CDR3 is TGCGCCAGCAGCACTGGACTAGCGGGAGGGCCTCGCCAAGAGACCCAGTACTTC. It is translated as CASSTGLAGGPRQETQYF. Variable domain in full (rest from reference TRBV5-1 and TRBJ2-5): KAGVTQTPRYLIKTRGQQVTLSCSPISGHRSVSWYQQTPGQGLQFLFEYFSETQRNKGNFPGRFSGRQFSNSRSEMNVSTLELGDSALYLCASSTGLAGGPRQETQYFGPGTRLLVL.

CDR3: CASSSFLGGQYF. CDR3 coding DNA: TGTGCCAGCAGCTCCTTTCTGGGAGGGCAGTACTTC. V and J are TRBV28 and TRBJ2-7; tentatively, D is TRBD2 (6 bases). Per the germline V gene, CDR1 is MDHEN and CDR2 is SYDVKM. The CDR3 runs 12 residues. The ends were cut back, 6 bases at V and 9 bases at J, with 15 bases in the middle.

The chain employs TRBV28 and TRBJ2-7, with D possibly TRBD2 on 6 matching bases. V was shortened by 7 bases and J by 2 bases, with 15 bases between the two germline ends. The CDR3 is made up of 14 amino acids. Germline CDR1 reads MDHEN; CDR2 reads SYDVKM. The CDR3 spells CASTRGGDAYEQYF. CDR3 DNA: TGTGCCAGCACGCGGGGCGGGGATGCCTACGAGCAGTACTTC.

This chain joins TRBV5-5 and TRBJ1-5; D gene unclear. Germline assignment: CDR1 SGHKS and CDR2 YYEKEE (reference sequence). The CDR3 length is 15 residues. V lost 1 base to trimming and J lost 4 bases, with 12 bases between them. CDR3 sequence (DNA): TGTGCCAGCAGCTTGTCGCCCGCGGGGAATCAGCCCCAGCATTTT. It translates to CASSLSPAGNQPQHF.